The clone carrying this TCR beta chain turned up a few times. Time point reported: patch test 1, 2 weeks after DPC sensitization. Sample treatment: therapeutic diphenylcyclopropenone sensitization with weekly scalp DPC. TCRdb re-derived calls from the RACE reads in MiXCR, one entry per CDR3 protein. The profile shows 150,000 to 200,000 distinct CDR3 sequences, 20% to 25% of them singletons. V was trimmed by 7 bases and J by 5 bases, leaving 14 bases between them. This CDR3 is 12 amino acids long. The germline gives CDR1 DFQATT, CDR2 SNEGSKA (reference sequence). The source of the sample is a study of human T cells and chemical hapten exposure.

This sequence was found in a woman aged 45-59 years with alopecia areata. Some clones in this sample may be carry-over from other donors' samples. The chain is built from TRBV20-1 and TRBJ1-2; D call uncertain. Here the sequenced sample was whole blood, taken in connection with sensitization to the hapten diphenylcyclopropenone (DPC). The CDR3 protein is CSVPWRAYGYTF. The CDR3 DNA sequence: TGCAGTGTTCCGTGGCGGGCTTATGGCTACACCTTC.